This T cell receptor beta chain was recovered during a study of CD8 T cells in Susac syndrome. For the study at large: Patients with Susac syndrome were therapy-naive, taking corticosteroids, with some also receiving intravenous immunoglobulin, or taking intravenous immunoglobulin alone at the time their blood was drawn.

The V gene end was trimmed by 1 base and the J gene end by 1 base; junction bases not matched to a gene: 2. The CDR3 runs 17 residues. CDR1 is SGHAT and CDR2 is FQNNGV in the germline V gene. Roughly 0.5 to 1 ug RNA was reverse transcribed with random hexamers. TCRdb called the immunoSEQ multiplex PCR reads again in MiXCR, with one record for every CDR3 protein. The table records roughly 100,000 distinct CDR3 sequences, 94% of them present only once. This TCR derives from a human donor with Susac syndrome. The chain uses TRBV11-2 and TRBJ2-3; 13 nucleotides align to TRBD2. Specimen: CD8+ T cells from PBMCs. CDR3 bases: TGTGCCAGCAGCTTAGTAGGGACTAGCGGGGGCACAGATACGCAGTATTTT. Residues: CASSLVGTSGGTDTQYF.